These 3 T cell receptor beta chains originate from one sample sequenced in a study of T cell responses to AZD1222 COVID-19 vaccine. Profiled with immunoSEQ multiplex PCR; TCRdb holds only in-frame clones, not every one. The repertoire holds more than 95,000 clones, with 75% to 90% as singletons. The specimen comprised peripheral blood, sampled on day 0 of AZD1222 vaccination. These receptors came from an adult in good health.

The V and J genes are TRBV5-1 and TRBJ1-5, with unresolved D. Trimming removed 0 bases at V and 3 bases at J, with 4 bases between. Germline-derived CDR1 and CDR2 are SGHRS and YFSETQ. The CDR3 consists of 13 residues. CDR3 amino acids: CASSLEFNQPQHF. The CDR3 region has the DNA TGCGCCAGCAGCTTGGAGTTCAATCAGCCCCAGCATTTT.

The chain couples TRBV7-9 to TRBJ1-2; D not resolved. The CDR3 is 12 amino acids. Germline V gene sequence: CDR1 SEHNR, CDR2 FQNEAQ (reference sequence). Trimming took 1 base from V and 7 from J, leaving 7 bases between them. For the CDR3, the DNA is TGTGCCAGCAGCTTAGTTGCAGGTGGCTACACCTTC. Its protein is CASSLVAGGYTF.

CDR3 DNA: TGTGCCAGCAACAGACAGGGACAAAACACTGAAGCTTTCTTT. Translated, it gives CASNRQGQNTEAFF. The chain has TRBV6-4 and TRBJ1-1; 7 nucleotides match TRBD1. The CDR3 contains 14 residues. After removal of 7 bases from V and 2 bases from J, the junction contained 7 bases not matched to a gene. The germline V gene encodes CDR1 MRHNA and CDR2 SNTAGT.